These 27 T cell receptor beta chains came from one sample sequenced in a study of cytomegalovirus exposure and HLA in healthy donors. The primer mix had 60 Vbeta and 13 Jbeta primers. The assay was immunoSEQ multiplex PCR, and TCRdb's table has in-frame clones only and misses some. This table holds 100,000 to 150,000 clones, about 74% found once. Sequenced: PBMCs. The receptor set was obtained from a woman in her 50s in good health and CMV-seropositive.

CDR3 bases: TGTGCCAGCACCCTCGTGGGGTTGGGAGTCTACGAGCAGTACTTC. It is translated as CASTLVGLGVYEQYF. The V gene is TRBV5-6, the J gene TRBJ2-7, with D tentatively TRBD2 (5 bases). CDR1 and CDR2 (germline): SGHDT, YYEEEE. The V and J ends lost 6 bases and 3 bases respectively, with 19 bases between them. The CDR3 contains 15 residues.

This clone was counted once. The V and J genes are TRBV29-1 and TRBJ1-1; TRBD1 aligns across 7 bases. The germline CDR1 and CDR2 sequences are SQVTM and ANQGSEA. V shed 4 bases and J 3 bases; nucleotides not matched to a gene: 8. The CDR3 loop spans 14 amino acids. The CDR3: CSVAGGGGYTEAFF. As DNA, the CDR3 is TGCAGCGTTGCAGGGGGTGGGGGGTACACTGAAGCTTTCTTT.

As DNA, the CDR3 is TGTGCCAGCAGCATAGGGACTAGCGGAACCTACGAGCAGTACTTC. It translates to CASSIGTSGTYEQYF. The gene calls are TRBV9 and TRBJ2-7; TRBD2 aligns across 11 bases. The V gene end was trimmed by 4 bases and the J gene end by 2 bases; junction bases not matched to a gene: 5. CDR1 and CDR2 from the germline V gene are SGDLS and YYNGEE. This CDR3 region has 15 residues.

The chain is built from TRBV7-9 and TRBJ2-5, with 7 nucleotides matching TRBD1. The CDR3 spans 13 residues. With V trimmed by 8 bases and J by 5 bases, 8 bases remained unmatched. The germline gives CDR1 SEHNR, CDR2 FQNEAQ (reference sequence). The CDR3 spells CASSNRGRETQYF. The DNA of the CDR3 is TGTGCCAGCTCGAACAGGGGACGGGAGACCCAGTACTTC.

This clone was counted a few times. The rearrangement joins TRBV6-6 to TRBJ2-5, with a weak D call TRBD2 (5 bases). V lost 2 bases to trimming and J lost 3 bases, with 16 bases between them. CDR3 length equals 16 residues. Looked up from germline, CDR1 is MNHNY and CDR2 is SVGAGI (reference sequence). CDR3 bases: TGTGCCAGCAGTTACGGTCGTGGTGTCGGGAAAGAGACCCAGTACTTC. Protein: CASSYGRGVGKETQYF.

The chain joins TRBV11-2 to TRBJ2-1, with D perhaps TRBD1 (5 bases). The germline V gene has CDR1 SGHAT and CDR2 FQNNGV. The CDR3 runs to 14 residues. V shed 1 base and J shed 8 bases, with 12 bases lying between them. The CDR3 DNA is TGTGCCAGCAGCTTAGGGGGCGCGGCCGATGAGCAGTTCTTC. It encodes CASSLGGAADEQFF.

The gene calls are TRBV7-2 and TRBJ1-6, with unresolved D. V was pared by 8 bases and J by 7 bases, with 15 bases between. CDR1 SGHTA and CDR2 FQGNSA come from the germline V gene. This CDR3 is built from 14 residues. The CDR3 here is CASGPAPGNSPLHF. CDR3 sequence (DNA): TGTGCCAGCGGTCCCGCCCCGGGGAATTCACCCCTCCACTTT. The variable domain in full, completed from reference TRBV7-2 and TRBJ1-6, reads GAGVSQSPSNKVTEKGKDVELRCDPISGHTALYWYRQSLGQGLEFLIYFQGNSAPDKSGLPSDRFSAERTGGSVSTLTIQRTQQEDSAVYLCASGPAPGNSPLHFGNGTRLTVT.

The chain recombines TRBV5-6 with TRBJ1-2, with D unresolved. V was trimmed by 4 bases and J by 7 bases, leaving 11 bases between them. Looked up from germline, CDR1 is SGHDT and CDR2 is YYEEEE. The CDR3 is 12 amino acids. The CDR3 bases are TGTGCCAGCAGCCCCCGACTGGGTGGCTACACCTTC. Translated: CASSPRLGGYTF.

The V gene is TRBV2, the J gene TRBJ1-1; no clear D. Trimming took off 7 bases at V and 0 bases at J, with 9 bases between the two ends. The length of the CDR3 is 13 residues. The germline gives CDR1 SNHLY, CDR2 FYNNEI. The CDR3 nucleotides read TGTGCCAGCAACGTCCGGTTGAACACTGAAGCTTTCTTT. It codes for CASNVRLNTEAFF.

A few counts support this clone. V is TRBV13 and J is TRBJ2-5; D remains ambiguous. The CDR3 consists of 17 residues. V was shortened by 0 bases and J by 1 base, with 15 bases between the two germline ends. The V gene's germline CDR1 is PRHDT and CDR2 FYEKMQ (reference sequence). The DNA for the CDR3 is TGTGCCAGCAGCTTAGGACTACATTCCGTAGCCCAAGAGACCCAGTACTTC. Protein sequence: CASSLGLHSVAQETQYF.

The chain links TRBV15 to TRBJ1-5; D might be TRBD1 (5 bases). The V and J ends lost 5 bases and 4 bases respectively, with 6 bases between them. The CDR3 runs to 12 residues. Germline V gives CDR1 LNHNV, CDR2 YYDKDF (reference sequence). CDR3 amino acids: CATSGTNQPQHF. The CDR3 DNA sequence: TGTGCCACCAGCGGGACTAATCAGCCCCAGCATTTT.

The chain carries TRBV19 and TRBJ2-4; 7 nucleotides line up with TRBD1. The V and J ends lost 9 bases and 1 base, in that order; junction bases with no gene match: 3. Germline loops: CDR1 LNHDA, CDR2 SQIVND (reference sequence). The CDR3 loop spans 13 amino acids. Written as DNA, the CDR3 is TGTGCCAGCCAACAGGGGGCCAAAAACATTCAGTACTTC. Translation gives CASQQGAKNIQYF.

This chain joins TRBV2 and TRBJ1-2; the D gene is possibly TRBD1 (6 bases). This CDR3 is 15 amino acids long. Trimming left V 7 bases short and J 3 bases short, with 18 bases between. Germline-derived CDR1 and CDR2 are SNHLY and FYNNEI. CDR3 coding DNA: TGTGCCAGCATAATCGGGGGGGCGCTGGACTATGGCTACACCTTC. Amino acids: CASIIGGALDYGYTF. The variable domain in full, completed from reference TRBV2 and TRBJ1-2, reads EPEVTQTPSHQVTQMGQEVILRCVPISNHLYFYWYRQILGQKVEFLVSFYNNEISEKSEIFDDQFSVERPDGSNFTLKIRSTKLEDSAMYFCASIIGGALDYGYTFGSGTRLTVV.

This sequence joins TRBV9 and TRBJ1-3; the D gene is possibly TRBD1 (5 bases). The CDR3 consists of 13 residues. V was trimmed by 6 bases and J by 4 bases, leaving 11 bases between them. Per the germline V gene, CDR1 is SGDLS and CDR2 is YYNGEE. In nucleotides, the CDR3 is TGTGCCAGCACCCAGGGTTTGGGAAACACCATATATTTT. This encodes CASTQGLGNTIYF.

The chain couples TRBV11-2 to TRBJ2-3; 7 nucleotides line up with TRBD1. CDR3 length equals 15 residues. Germline values: CDR1 SGHAT, CDR2 FQNNGV. Trimming removed 1 base from V and 2 bases from J; junction bases left unmatched: 3. The CDR3 loop is CASSLAGGYTDTQYF. The CDR3 coding sequence is TGTGCCAGCAGCTTAGCAGGGGGTTACACAGATACGCAGTATTTT.

The V gene is TRBV2, the J gene TRBJ1-2; 9 nucleotides align to TRBD1. J gave up 4 bases and V 5 bases, and 5 bases lay outside the gene matches. Germline-derived CDR1 and CDR2 are SNHLY and FYNNEI. This CDR3 has 14 residues. The CDR3 DNA reads TGTGCCAGCAGTCGCACGGACAGGGGCTATGGCTACACCTTC. This sequence encodes CASSRTDRGYGYTF.

This clone was seen only a few times. This rearrangement joins TRBV10-3 to TRBJ1-6; TRBD1 is a possible D gene (5 bases). The germline V gene has CDR1 ENHRY and CDR2 SYGVKD. Trimming shortened V by 2 bases and J by 10 bases, and 12 bases separated the two germline ends. The CDR3 covers 14 residues. The DNA of the CDR3 is TGTGCCATCAGTGAGAGCGGGACTCACTCACCCCTCCACTTT. Encoded protein: CAISESGTHSPLHF.

This clone was found a few times. The V and J genes are TRBV27 and TRBJ1-5, with TRBD1 as a possible D gene (6 bases). Trimming took off 5 bases at V and 2 bases at J, with 13 bases between the two ends. Germline CDR1 MNHEY, CDR2 SMNVEV (reference sequence). The CDR3 spans 15 residues. The CDR3 DNA sequence: TGTGCCAGCAGTCTCCAGTCAGGGGGCAATCAGCCCCAGCATTTT. Translating it yields CASSLQSGGNQPQHF.

The rearrangement joins TRBV11-2 to TRBJ1-5, with D tentatively TRBD1 (5 bases). Between the trimmed V and J ends, which lost 1 base and 7 bases, there was a span of 14 bases. CDR1 and CDR2 from the germline V gene are SGHAT and FQNNGV. The CDR3 loop spans 15 amino acids. CDR3 in DNA: TGTGCCAGCAGCTTAGGCGTCCAGGGTCAGCAGCCCCAGCATTTT. Encoded protein: CASSLGVQGQQPQHF.

CDR3 sequence: CASRGYRENSYNSPLHF. For the CDR3, the DNA is TGTGCCAGCAGGGGTTACAGAGAGAACTCCTATAATTCACCCCTCCACTTT. V gene TRBV7-9 combines with J gene TRBJ1-6; D is unclear. V was trimmed by 6 bases and J by 0 bases, leaving 15 bases between them. This CDR3 is 17 amino acids long. The germline gives CDR1 SEHNR, CDR2 FQNEAQ (reference sequence).

This clone has only a few counts. The V and J genes are TRBV30 and TRBJ1-1; D is uncertain. CDR3 length equals 12 residues. The V end lost 3 bases, the J end lost 6 bases, and 11 bases lay between the germline ends. Germline CDR1 GTSNPN, CDR2 SVGIG (reference sequence). The CDR3 loop reads CAWRTSVAEAFF. For the CDR3, the DNA is TGTGCCTGGAGGACATCCGTGGCTGAAGCTTTCTTT.

This clone was seen just once. The chain links TRBV11-2 to TRBJ2-3; tentative D call: TRBD2 (5 bases). V lost 0 bases and J lost 2, with 18 bases in between. This CDR3 is 18 amino acids long. Germline V gene sequence: CDR1 SGHAT, CDR2 FQNNGV. This CDR3 reads CASSLDPPTTRHTDTQYF. The CDR3 DNA sequence: TGTGCCAGCAGCTTAGATCCCCCGACTACCCGACACACAGATACGCAGTATTTT.

The chain carries TRBV6-5 and TRBJ1-3, with 9 bases fitting TRBD1. This CDR3 contains 15 residues. Trimming at V came to 8 bases and at J to 10 bases, leaving 15 bases not matched to a gene. Germline CDR1 and CDR2: MNHEY and SVGAGI. The CDR3: CASSSATGGFGTIYF. CDR3 DNA sequence: TGTGCCAGCTCCTCCGCGACAGGGGGTTTCGGGACCATATATTTT.

This clone appeared a single time. The rearrangement joins TRBV30 to TRBJ2-7; 8 positions match TRBD2. This CDR3 spans 13 amino acids. V was clipped by 5 bases and J by 6 bases; unmatched bases: 9. The germline V gene has CDR1 GTSNPN and CDR2 SVGIG (reference sequence). The CDR3 loop reads CAWGDLGGGEQYF. The CDR3 region has the DNA TGTGCCTGGGGGGACCTCGGGGGGGGCGAGCAGTACTTC.

This rearrangement joins TRBV30 to TRBJ1-2; no definite D call. Per the germline V gene, CDR1 is GTSNPN and CDR2 is SVGIG (reference sequence). Trimming shortened V by 3 bases and J by 1 base, and 9 bases separated the two germline ends. This CDR3 has 13 amino acids. CDR3 nucleotides: TGTGCCTGGAGAGCTTCCTATAACTATGGCTACACCTTC. Translation: CAWRASYNYGYTF.

V and J are TRBV5-1 and TRBJ2-2; D may be TRBD1 (7 bases). Trimming left V 4 bases short and J 1 base short, with 14 bases between. The CDR3 consists of 16 residues. The germline V gene has CDR1 SGHRS and CDR2 YFSETQ. The CDR3 DNA reads as TGCGCCAGCAGCGCGGGACAGCTAAAGAACACCGGGGAGCTGTTTTTT. Protein product: CASSAGQLKNTGELFF.

The V gene is TRBV29-1, the J gene TRBJ2-7; TRBD1 aligns across 8 bases. Per the germline V gene, CDR1 is SQVTM and CDR2 is ANQGSEA. With V trimmed by 4 bases and J by 2 bases, 7 bases remained unmatched. This CDR3 is 14 amino acids long. CDR3 nucleotides: TGCAGCGTTGGGCTAGGACAGGGCCCCTACGAGCAGTACTTC. Translation: CSVGLGQGPYEQYF.